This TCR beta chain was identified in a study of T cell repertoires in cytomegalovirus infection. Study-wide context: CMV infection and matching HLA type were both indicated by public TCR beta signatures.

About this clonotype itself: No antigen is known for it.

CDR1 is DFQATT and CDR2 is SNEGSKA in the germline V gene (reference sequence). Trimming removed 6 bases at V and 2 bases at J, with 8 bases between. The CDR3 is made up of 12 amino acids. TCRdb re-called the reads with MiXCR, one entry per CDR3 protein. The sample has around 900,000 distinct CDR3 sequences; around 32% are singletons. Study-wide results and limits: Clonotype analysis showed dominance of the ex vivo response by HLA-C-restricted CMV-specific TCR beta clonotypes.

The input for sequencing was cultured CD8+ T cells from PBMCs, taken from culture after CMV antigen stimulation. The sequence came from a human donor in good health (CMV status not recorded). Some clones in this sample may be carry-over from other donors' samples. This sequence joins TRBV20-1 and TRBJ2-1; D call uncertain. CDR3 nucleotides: TGCAGTGCCCGGATACCCTACAATGAGCAGTTCTTC. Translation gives CSARIPYNEQFF.